The T cell receptor (beta chain) under discussion was sequenced for a study of blood T cell repertoires in COVID-19. In the study overall: In each case, the material was cDNA or gDNA derived from T cells, B-cell-depleted T cells, or PBMCs.

Authors' methods: Reference gene primers were amplified, and this amplification served to estimate nucleated cell counts. Method: immunoSEQ multiplex PCR; TCRdb's copy keeps in-frame clones and lacks some. The V and J calls and clone size are taken from that table; D and trimming were inferred from the DNA. The repertoire holds under 200,000 clones, with roughly 85% as singletons. In its sample, this clone was seen a few times. Trimming took off 3 bases at V and 7 bases at J, with 6 bases between the two ends. The CDR3 is 11 amino acids. The rearrangement uses TRBV12-3 or TRBV12-4 and TRBJ1-1, with D uncertain. The sample was peripheral blood. The clonotype was recovered from a woman at least 80 years old with acute or convalescent COVID-19. CDR3 coding DNA: TGTGCCAGCAGTTTGGAGGGTGAAGCTTTCTTT. The encoded protein is CASSLEGEAFF.